This entry concerns a single TCR beta chain. TCRdb called the RT-PCR reads again in MiXCR, with one record for every CDR3 protein. This table holds roughly 140,000 distinct CDR3 sequences, over 30% found once. The sample is drawn from a study of patients and donors after allogeneic stem cell transplantation. Looked up from germline, CDR1 is SGHRS and CDR2 is YFSETQ. Trimming shortened V by 1 base and J by 4 bases, and 9 bases separated the two germline ends. The CDR3 covers 13 residues. The specimen sequenced was blood, either unsorted or a sorted T cell fraction (not recorded which). The chain couples TRBV5-1 to TRBJ2-7; D remains ambiguous. The TCR sequence derives from a human donor who was either an allogeneic HSCT recipient or a stem cell or donor lymphocyte infusion donor (not recorded which). It is not recorded whose cells these are; they may come from a transplant donor. As DNA, the CDR3 is TGCGCCAGCAGCTTGAGGCCGCGTTACGAGCAGTACTTC. It yields the protein CASSLRPRYEQYF.